This T cell receptor (beta chain) is drawn from a study of blood T cells in healthy people across ages. Every sample yielded at least 6.5 million isolated PBMCs. Next came a second PCR, run for about 7 to 11 cycles, which used a sample-barcoded 5' primer along with a J-beta primer mix. TCRdb reanalysed the 5' RACE reads using MiXCR and keeps one entry per CDR3 protein. The data hold around 790,000 distinct CDR3 sequences, with around 43% observed a single time. This clonotype was seen only a few times. Trimming cost V 0 bases and J 6 bases, with 6 bases left between them. The germline V gene encodes CDR1 LGHDT and CDR2 YNNKEL (reference sequence). This CDR3 comprises 12 residues.

The chain employs TRBV3-1 and TRBJ2-7; D remains ambiguous. Input material: blood. This receptor was obtained from a man aged 55 to 69 in good health. The CDR3 region has the DNA TGTGCCAGCAGCCAAGAGTGGGGCGAGCAGTACTTC. As protein: CASSQEWGEQYF.